The sequence of this TCR beta chain was determined in a study of blood T cell repertoires in COVID-19. Turning to the study itself: Spain, Italy and the United States supplied samples that represented acute and convalescent COVID-19. PBMCs, B-cell-depleted T cells, or T cells were the source of the cDNA or gDNA that made up the material.

This CDR3 region has 15 residues. Trimming left V 2 bases short and J 6 bases short, with 11 bases between. Germline CDR1 reads MNHEY; CDR2 reads SMNVEV (reference sequence). Only in-frame clones appear in the TCRdb table, and some are missing; sequencing was by immunoSEQ multiplex PCR. The table lists some 200,000 clones, 85% to 90% of them singletons. Source material: peripheral blood. The receptor was isolated from a man of 80 years or more with acute or convalescent COVID-19. The chain is built from TRBV27 and TRBJ1-6, with D hard to call. The CDR3 reads CASSLTRLSNSPLHF. The CDR3 region has the DNA TGTGCCAGCAGTTTAACGAGGTTGAGTAATTCACCCCTCCACTTT.